One and the same sample provided the 8 T cell receptor beta chains below, sequenced in a study of cytomegalovirus exposure and HLA in healthy donors. The PCR contained 60 Vbeta and 13 Jbeta primers. The protocol was immunoSEQ multiplex PCR, while the TCRdb copy is restricted to in-frame clones and leaves out a portion. This sample has approximately 150,000 clones; over 60% occur once, and the top ten carry roughly 2.1%. The sample consisted of PBMCs. Source of these receptors: a man in his forties in good health and CMV-seronegative.

This chain joins TRBV5-4 and TRBJ2-3, with D possibly being TRBD1 (5 bases). Trimming shortened V by 4 bases and J by 5 bases, and 11 bases separated the two germline ends. Germline CDR1 and CDR2: SGHNT and YYREEE (reference sequence). The CDR3 runs to 13 residues. In DNA, the CDR3 is TGTGCCAGCAGCCGTACAGGAGAAGATACGCAGTATTTT. This gives the protein CASSRTGEDTQYF.

The gene calls are TRBV6-1 and TRBJ2-5; 14 nucleotides align to TRBD2. The CDR3 has 15 amino acids. V lost 6 bases to trimming and J lost 7 bases; unmatched junction nucleotides: 7. Germline CDR1 MNHNS, CDR2 SASEGT. CDR3 coding DNA: TGTGCCAGCAGGGGGACTAGCGGGAGATGGGGGACCCAGTACTTC. It specifies CASRGTSGRWGTQYF.

The rearrangement uses TRBV19 and TRBJ2-1; D is perhaps TRBD1 (7 bases). Germline loops: CDR1 LNHDA, CDR2 SQIVND (reference sequence). Trimming shortened V by 7 bases and J by 9 bases, and 19 bases separated the two germline ends. The length of the CDR3 is 14 residues. CDR3 protein: CASIRGAGVGEQFF. Here the CDR3 DNA reads TGTGCCAGTATCAGGGGGGCAGGGGTCGGTGAGCAGTTCTTC.

This chain uses TRBV13 with TRBJ2-7; 7 bases match TRBD1. Looked up from germline, CDR1 is PRHDT and CDR2 is FYEKMQ (reference sequence). Trimming cost V 6 bases and J 0 bases; bases outside gene matches: 11. The CDR3 loop spans 16 amino acids. CDR3 amino acids: CASSFTTGTASYEQYF. CDR3 in DNA: TGTGCCAGCAGTTTTACTACCGGGACAGCCTCCTACGAGCAGTACTTC.

This chain uses TRBV21-1 with TRBJ2-7; TRBD1 is the table's D call, not checked against the DNA. TRBV21-1 is labeled a pseudogene. The CDR3 has 14 amino acids. This CDR3 reads CASSKTGHPYEQYF. CDR3 bases: TGTGCCAGCAGCAAGACGGGACACCCCTACGAGCAGTACTTC.

J is TRBJ2-7 and V is TRBV10-2; 7 nucleotides match TRBD2. Losses at the gene ends were 5 bases for V and 4 bases for J; bases not matched to a gene: 5. This CDR3 contains 13 residues. The germline V gene encodes CDR1 WSHSY and CDR2 SAAADI. CDR3 loop: CASSLVAGYEQYF. In DNA, the CDR3 is TGCGCCAGCAGTCTGGTAGCGGGTTACGAGCAGTACTTC.

This clone was observed a few times. V usage is TRBV18 and J usage is TRBJ2-2; possible D gene TRBD1, 5 bases. Trimming pared 2 bases from V and 3 bases from J, leaving 13 bases between. CDR1 KGHSH and CDR2 LQKENI come from the germline V gene. This CDR3 spans 16 amino acids. CDR3 residues: CASSPFQGVDTGELFF. In DNA, the CDR3 is TGTGCCAGCTCACCATTCCAAGGGGTGGACACCGGGGAGCTGTTTTTT.

This clone was recorded only once. The gene calls are TRBV5-6 and TRBJ2-1, with 14 bases that match TRBD2. The germline V gene encodes CDR1 SGHDT and CDR2 YYEEEE. This CDR3 region has 17 residues. With 4 bases clipped from V and 3 bases from J, the junction kept 6 bases outside the gene matches. DNA of the CDR3: TGTGCCAGCAGCCGACTAGCGGGAGGGGGTTTCTACAATGAGCAGTTCTTC. The encoded protein is CASSRLAGGGFYNEQFF.